What follows are 24 T cell receptor beta chains derived from one specimen sequenced in a study of cytotoxic CD8 clonotypes in ibrutinib-treated CLL (dated by TCRdb to the early 2020s). Library prep was done by the immunoSEQ multiplex PCR assay. TCRdb limited this immuneACCESS table to in-frame rearrangements with V and J called. A share of clones is missing; checked studies link under half to unresolved V genes, and the rest is unexplained. The sample yields around 300,000 clones; around four fifths were counted once. Under 8.5% of the sample belongs to the ten largest clones. This material consisted of PBMCs, taken before ibrutinib treatment. All receptors derive from a human donor with chronic lymphocytic leukemia.

The rearrangement uses TRBV6-1 and TRBJ2-3; 14 positions agree with TRBD2. Germline values: CDR1 MNHNS, CDR2 SASEGT. V lost 1 base to trimming and J lost 7 bases; unmatched junction nucleotides: 1. The CDR3 covers 15 residues. The CDR3 is CASSEGTSGRHTQYF. Written as DNA, the CDR3 is TGTGCCAGCAGTGAAGGGACTAGCGGGAGGCATACGCAGTATTTT.

This chain uses TRBV5-1 with TRBJ2-7; tentative D call: TRBD2 (6 bases). The CDR3 covers 14 residues. Germline V lookup: CDR1 SGHRS, CDR2 YFSETQ. Trimming pared 4 bases from V and 9 bases from J, leaving 20 bases between. As DNA, the CDR3 is TGCGCCAGCAGCAAGGACACGGGAGATGTGGCGCAGTACTTC. Translation gives CASSKDTGDVAQYF.

V and J are TRBV28 and TRBJ2-1; perhaps TRBD2 as D (6 bases). The CDR3 consists of 15 residues. Germline CDR1 reads MDHEN; CDR2 reads SYDVKM. Trimming pared 3 bases from V and 8 bases from J, leaving 17 bases between. CDR3 region: CASSFRSGRTDEQFF. The CDR3 DNA follows: TGTGCCAGCAGTTTTCGTAGCGGAAGGACCGATGAGCAGTTCTTC.

DNA of the CDR3: TGTGCCAGCAGCCACGACAGGACAGCTAACTATGGCTACACCTTC. Its translation: CASSHDRTANYGYTF. The V and J genes are TRBV7-3 and TRBJ1-2; a weak D match, TRBD1 (6 bases). The CDR3 totals 15 residues. The V gene's germline CDR1 is SGHTA and CDR2 FQGTGA. The V end was cut by 5 bases, the J end by 0 bases, with 13 bases between. The full variable domain, completed using reference TRBV7-3 and TRBJ1-2, is GAGVSQTPSNKVTEKGKYVELRCDPISGHTALYWYRQSLGQGPEFLIYFQGTGAADDSGLPNDRFFAVRPEGSVSTLKIQRTERGDSAVYLCASSHDRTANYGYTFGSGTRLTVV.

The V call is TRBV29-1, the J call TRBJ1-2; 7 bases map to TRBD1. This CDR3 has 15 residues. Unmatched junction bases numbered 15, after V lost 7 bases and J lost 4 bases. Germline assignment: CDR1 SQVTM and CDR2 ANQGSEA. The CDR3 DNA sequence: TGCAGCGCCCTGGGACTCGACAGGGTTGGCTATGGCTACACCTTC. This encodes CSALGLDRVGYGYTF.

The genes are TRBV5-1 and TRBJ1-1; 7 bases are shared with TRBD1. The V segment lost 5 bases and the J segment 4 bases; nucleotides outside the gene matches: 8. The CDR3 is 14 residues long. The germline gives CDR1 SGHRS, CDR2 YFSETQ. CDR3 in amino acids: CASSTQGMVTEAFF. DNA of the CDR3: TGCGCCAGCAGTACACAGGGGATGGTCACTGAAGCTTTCTTT.

The chain employs TRBV5-5 and TRBJ2-7; D is possibly TRBD1 or TRBD2 (5 bases each). Germline CDR1 reads SGHKS; CDR2 reads YYEKEE (reference sequence). The CDR3 is made up of 14 amino acids. The V gene lost 1 base and the J gene lost 3 bases, with 11 bases spanning the gap. CDR3 region: CASSLTGTHYEQYF. In DNA form, the CDR3 reads TGTGCCAGCAGCTTGACCGGGACGCACTACGAGCAGTACTTC.

V usage is TRBV28 and J usage is TRBJ2-5; D possibly corresponds to TRBD2 (5 bases). From germline, CDR1 is MDHEN and CDR2 SYDVKM. This CDR3 comprises 13 residues. Trimming removed 1 base at V and 3 bases at J, with 6 bases between. The CDR3 DNA reads TGTGCCAGCAGTTTATTGAGGGAAGAGACCCAGTACTTC. Its translation is CASSLLREETQYF.

DNA for the CDR3: TGTGCCACCAGCACGAGAAGGCTAGGAGCAGATACGCAGTATTTT. Its protein is CATSTRRLGADTQYF. J is TRBJ2-3 and V is TRBV15, with D hard to call. The CDR3 has 15 amino acids. The germline gives CDR1 LNHNV, CDR2 YYDKDF (reference sequence). V dropped 4 bases and J dropped 4 bases, with 15 bases sitting between them.

A single count supports this clone. The chain employs TRBV18 and TRBJ1-3; D is perhaps TRBD1 (5 bases). CDR1 and CDR2 (germline): KGHSH, LQKENI. The ends were cut back, 6 bases at V and 2 bases at J, with 14 bases in the middle. The CDR3 loop spans 15 amino acids. The DNA of the CDR3 is TGTGCCAGCTCCCCTACCGAGGGGCCTGGAAACACCATATATTTT. Amino acid sequence: CASSPTEGPGNTIYF. The whole variable domain, remainder taken from reference TRBV18 and TRBJ1-3, is NAGVMQNPRHLVRRRGQEARLRCSPMKGHSHVYWYRQLPEEGLKFMVYLQKENIIDESGMPKERFSAEFPKEGPSILRIQQVVRGDSAAYFCASSPTEGPGNTIYFGEGSWLTVV.

The chain recombines TRBV4-1 with TRBJ2-2; tentatively, D is TRBD1 or TRBD2 (5 bases each). The CDR3 contains 15 residues. Germline V lookup: CDR1 MGHRA, CDR2 YSYEKL. The V and J ends lost 7 bases and 6 bases respectively, with 18 bases between them. CDR3 sequence: CASNLHTGLPGELFF. CDR3 bases: TGCGCCAGCAACCTACATACGGGGCTTCCCGGGGAGCTGTTTTTT.

This clone has only a few counts. The chain recombines TRBV4-1 with TRBJ1-1; D remains unclear. Germline CDR1 reads MGHRA; CDR2 reads YSYEKL. The CDR3 contains 14 residues. The V end was cut by 3 bases, the J end by 3 bases, with 11 bases between. CDR3 sequence reads: CASSHSGGDTEAFF. CDR3 nucleotides: TGCGCCAGCAGCCACAGCGGCGGGGACACTGAAGCTTTCTTT.

In this sample, this clone turned up a few times. The genes are TRBV13 and TRBJ1-2, with D unresolved. Germline loops: CDR1 PRHDT, CDR2 FYEKMQ (reference sequence). This CDR3 has 15 amino acids. Trimming removed 5 bases at V and 2 bases at J, with 15 bases between. In DNA form, the CDR3 reads TGTGCCAGCAGCGGCAACCGGGGAGCGAACTATGGCTACACCTTC. Translation: CASSGNRGANYGYTF.

This chain uses TRBV6-1 with TRBJ2-5, with D unresolved. The CDR3 has 14 residues. Germline V gene lookup returns CDR1 MNHNS and CDR2 SASEGT. Between the trimmed V and J ends, which lost 5 bases and 2 bases, there was a span of 12 bases. DNA of the CDR3: TGTGCCAGCAGTAGGCCCCCCTATCAAGAGACCCAGTACTTC. The encoded protein is CASSRPPYQETQYF.

The CDR3 region is CASSPGEFVLNYGYTF. The CDR3 bases are TGTGCCAGCAGCCCCGGGGAATTTGTTTTAAACTATGGCTACACCTTC. The chain employs TRBV5-4 and TRBJ1-2, with no clear D. V was cut by 4 bases and J by 2 bases, with 18 bases left in between. Germline CDR1 reads SGHNT; CDR2 reads YYREEE (reference sequence). The CDR3 spans 16 residues.

The chain uses TRBV7-9 and TRBJ2-7; tentatively, D is TRBD1 (6 bases). V lost 7 bases, J lost 4 bases, and 17 bases lay in between. The CDR3 totals 14 residues. Germline CDR1 SEHNR, CDR2 FQNEAQ (reference sequence). The CDR3 DNA reads TGTGCCAGCACCCCGGTTCAGGGGCCGTACGAGCAGTACTTC. Encoded protein: CASTPVQGPYEQYF.

The J gene is TRBJ1-2, the V gene TRBV30; possibly TRBD1 for D (5 bases). Germline loops: CDR1 GTSNPN, CDR2 SVGIG (reference sequence). The ends were cut back, 2 bases at V and 10 bases at J, with 20 bases in the middle. The CDR3 is 14 residues long. The CDR3 nucleotides read TGTGCCTGGAGTTTAGAGACAAGGGGAAAATTCTACACCTTC. This gives the protein CAWSLETRGKFYTF.

This clone appeared once. The J gene is TRBJ2-5, the V gene TRBV7-6, with 12 bases fitting TRBD2. CDR3 length equals 15 residues. Germline V gives CDR1 SGHVS, CDR2 FNYEAQ. The V and J ends lost 3 bases and 5 bases, in that order; junction bases with no gene match: 4. The CDR3 coding sequence is TGTGCCAGCAGCTTTCTGACTAGCGGGAGCGAGACCCAGTACTTC. Amino acid sequence: CASSFLTSGSETQYF. Drawing the rest from reference TRBV7-6 and TRBJ2-5, the complete variable domain is GAGVSQSPRYKVTKRGQDVALRCDPISGHVSLYWYRQALGQGPEFLTYFNYEAQQDKSGLPNDRFSAERPEGSISTLTIQRTEQRDSAMYRCASSFLTSGSETQYFGPGTRLLVL.

The chain uses TRBV4-3 and TRBJ2-1; D gene uncertain. The germline V gene encodes CDR1 LGHNA and CDR2 YSLEER. Deletions cut 1 base from V and 5 bases from J, with 3 bases between. CDR3 length: 12 residues. CDR3 sequence reads: CASSQGNNEQFF. Here the CDR3 DNA reads TGCGCCAGCAGCCAAGGTAACAATGAGCAGTTCTTC.

The chain uses TRBV5-1 and TRBJ1-1, with D maybe TRBD1 (6 bases). There are 13 residues in the CDR3. CDR1 is SGHRS and CDR2 is YFSETQ in the germline V gene. V lost 3 bases to trimming and J lost 7 bases, with 13 bases between them. The CDR3 DNA reads TGCGCCAGCAGCTCCGGGACAACCCTTGAAGCTTTCTTT. Translated: CASSSGTTLEAFF.

V and J are TRBV7-6 and TRBJ1-1; TRBD1 matches at 9 bases. V gave up 4 bases and J gave up 5 bases; unmatched junction bases: 11. The CDR3 contains 16 residues. Germline values: CDR1 SGHVS, CDR2 FNYEAQ. CDR3 sequence reads: CASSSGQGGRRTEAFF. Here the CDR3 DNA reads TGTGCCAGCAGCTCGGGACAGGGAGGACGGAGGACTGAAGCTTTCTTT.

The genes are TRBV9 and TRBJ2-7; weak D call: TRBD1 (5 bases). V shed 2 bases and J shed 0 bases, with 15 bases lying between them. CDR1 is SGDLS, CDR2 YYNGEE, per germline. The CDR3 totals 16 residues. The CDR3: CASSVELRASSYEQYF. CDR3 in DNA: TGTGCCAGCAGCGTGGAACTCAGGGCAAGCTCCTACGAGCAGTACTTC.

This clone has just one count. The V and J genes are TRBV10-3 and TRBJ2-7; D perhaps matches TRBD1 (5 bases). The germline V gene encodes CDR1 ENHRY and CDR2 SYGVKD. The V gene lost 0 bases and the J gene lost 9 bases, with 9 bases spanning the gap. The CDR3 is 12 residues long. The CDR3 sequence is CAISESDTGQYF. The CDR3 bases are TGTGCCATCAGTGAGTCTGACACAGGGCAGTACTTC.

This chain joins TRBV27 and TRBJ1-2, with D tentatively TRBD1 (5 bases). Trimming pared 1 base from V and 2 bases from J, leaving 17 bases between. There are 17 residues in the CDR3. From germline, CDR1 is MNHEY and CDR2 SMNVEV (reference sequence). In DNA, the CDR3 is TGTGCCAGCAGTTTATACGGACAACAGAGGAGGAACTATGGCTACACCTTC. Protein product: CASSLYGQQRRNYGYTF.